These 14 T cell receptor beta chains were all obtained from the same sample, sequenced in a study of blood T cell repertoires in COVID-19. Repertoires were generated with immunoSEQ multiplex PCR, while TCRdb's copy carries only in-frame clones and drops some. Among 80,000 to 95,000 clones listed, 75% to 90% were seen once. Sequenced sample: peripheral blood. These receptors were collected from a woman older than 75 with active or convalescent COVID-19.

This chain joins TRBV19 and TRBJ1-5; D not certain. The CDR3 has 15 amino acids. CDR1 is LNHDA and CDR2 is SQIVND in the germline V gene (reference sequence). V was trimmed by 3 bases and J by 3 bases, leaving 12 bases between them. CDR3 loop: CASSIEGGNNQPQHF. The CDR3 DNA is TGTGCCAGTAGTATCGAGGGAGGAAACAATCAGCCCCAGCATTTT.

Only one count was recorded for this clone. The rearrangement joins TRBV24-1 to TRBJ2-1, with a tentative D call TRBD2 (6 bases). CDR1 is KGHDR and CDR2 is SFDVKD in the germline V gene. V was pared by 3 bases and J by 4 bases, with 15 bases between. The CDR3 consists of 16 residues. CDR3 residues: CATSDEGGTLYNEQFF. CDR3 DNA sequence: TGTGCCACCAGTGATGAGGGCGGGACCCTATACAATGAGCAGTTCTTC.

The V and J genes are TRBV7-9 and TRBJ1-2; 8 bases map to TRBD1. Germline lookup yields CDR1 SEHNR and CDR2 FQNEAQ (reference sequence). The CDR3 runs to 14 residues. V gave up 5 bases and J gave up 4 bases; unmatched junction bases: 6. The CDR3 DNA reads TGTGCCAGCAGCGAAGGACAGGGACTCTATGGCTACACCTTC. This sequence encodes CASSEGQGLYGYTF.

This clone appeared a single time. This chain links TRBV9 with TRBJ2-2; 7 nucleotides align to TRBD2. The germline gives CDR1 SGDLS, CDR2 YYNGEE. The V gene end was trimmed by 7 bases and the J gene end by 4 bases; junction bases not matched to a gene: 4. This CDR3 has 13 residues. CDR3 in amino acids: CASGRAGTGELFF. DNA for the CDR3: TGTGCCAGCGGGAGGGCCGGCACCGGGGAGCTGTTTTTT.

This chain joins TRBV6-6 and TRBJ1-4; a weak D match, TRBD1 (5 bases). Germline values: CDR1 MNHNY, CDR2 SVGAGI (reference sequence). This CDR3 has 12 residues. The V end was cut by 5 bases, the J end by 7 bases, with 8 bases between. The CDR3: CASSVGVEKLFF. Written as DNA, the CDR3 is TGTGCCAGCAGTGTAGGGGTTGAAAAACTGTTTTTT.

In its sample, this clone was seen a few times. The chain combines TRBV6-2 or TRBV6-3 with TRBJ2-7, with TRBD2 matching over 10 bases. The length of the CDR3 is 17 residues. V lost 3 bases, J lost 2 bases, and 10 bases stayed unmatched. Germline V gives CDR1 MNHEY, CDR2 SVGEGT. The CDR3 is CASSYSLTSGVAYEQYF. The CDR3 nucleotides read TGTGCCAGCAGTTATTCACTAACTAGCGGGGTCGCCTACGAGCAGTACTTC.

The V call is TRBV5-4, the J call TRBJ2-2; 9 bases are shared with TRBD1. Germline V CDR1 and CDR2: SGHNT, YYREEE (reference sequence). This CDR3 spans 17 amino acids. V shed 6 bases and J 6 bases; nucleotides not matched to a gene: 15. CDR3: CASTPGVGQGFPGELFF. The CDR3 DNA reads as TGTGCCAGCACCCCAGGGGTTGGACAGGGGTTCCCCGGGGAGCTGTTTTTT.

The chain recombines TRBV27 with TRBJ2-6; 11 bases are shared with TRBD1. Germline CDR1 reads MNHEY; CDR2 reads SMNVEV (reference sequence). V trimming: 7 bases; J trimming: 1 base; junction bases outside the gene matches: 9. This CDR3 has 18 amino acids. The CDR3 DNA sequence: TGTGCCAGCACCCAATGGACAGGGGGCGGATCTGGGGCCAACGTCCTGACTTTC. It yields the protein CASTQWTGGGSGANVLTF.

The rearrangement links TRBV12-3 or TRBV12-4 to TRBJ1-1; D is possibly TRBD1 (5 bases). The CDR3 length is 12 residues. Trimming stripped 6 bases from V and 3 bases from J, with 8 bases between. DNA of the CDR3: TGTGCCAGCAGGCTGACAGACACTGAAGCTTTCTTT. Translation gives CASRLTDTEAFF.

The rearrangement uses TRBV3-1 (or the pseudogene TRBV3-2) and TRBJ2-7; TRBD2 aligns across 13 bases. Germline-derived CDR1 and CDR2 are LGHDT and YNNKEL (reference sequence). This CDR3 is built from 16 residues. V was pared by 2 bases and J by 3 bases, with 4 bases of the junction left unmatched. Written as DNA, the CDR3 is TGTGCCAGCAGCCAACTCAGGACTAGCGGGAGCTACGAGCAGTACTTC. This sequence encodes CASSQLRTSGSYEQYF.

This clone showed up just once. The chain is built from TRBV24-1 and TRBJ2-1; 7 positions match TRBD2. Trimming took 1 base from V and 5 from J; bases not matched to a gene: 10. The CDR3 extends over 17 amino acids. Germline CDR1 reads KGHDR; CDR2 reads SFDVKD. CDR3: CATSDFRSGTTNNEQFF. CDR3 bases: TGTGCCACCAGTGATTTTAGGTCCGGGACTACGAACAATGAGCAGTTCTTC.

The chain recombines TRBV5-1 with TRBJ2-7; the D gene is possibly TRBD2 (5 bases). Trimming shortened V by 1 base and J by 6 bases, and 11 bases separated the two germline ends. The CDR3 covers 13 residues. Germline V gene sequence: CDR1 SGHRS, CDR2 YFSETQ. This CDR3 reads CASSLSPGIEQYF. Here the CDR3 DNA reads TGCGCCAGCAGCTTGTCCCCCGGGATCGAGCAGTACTTC.

The chain employs TRBV11-2 and TRBJ2-5; TRBD1 aligns across 8 bases. The CDR3 sequence is 16 residues long. V shed 1 base and J 5 bases; nucleotides not matched to a gene: 9. Germline V gene sequence: CDR1 SGHAT, CDR2 FQNNGV. CDR3 coding DNA: TGTGCCAGCAGCTTAGGATCAGGGGGCTCGGGGGAGACCCAGTACTTC. Residues: CASSLGSGGSGETQYF.

The chain recombines TRBV7-9 with TRBJ2-1; TRBD2 matches 15 bases. The length of the CDR3 is 16 residues. Germline V gives CDR1 SEHNR, CDR2 FQNEAQ (reference sequence). J lost 9 bases, V lost 1 base, and 4 bases had no gene match. CDR3 amino acids: CASSLGGTSGRIEQFF. Written as DNA, the CDR3 is TGTGCCAGCAGCTTAGGCGGGACTAGCGGGAGGATTGAGCAGTTCTTC. The variable domain in full, with the rest retrieved from reference TRBV7-9 and TRBJ2-1, is DTGVSQNPRHKITKRGQNVTFRCDPISEHNRLYWYRQTLGQGPEFLTYFQNEAQLEKSRLLSDRFSAERPKGSFSTLEIQRTEQGDSAMYLCASSLGGTSGRIEQFFGPGTRLTVL.